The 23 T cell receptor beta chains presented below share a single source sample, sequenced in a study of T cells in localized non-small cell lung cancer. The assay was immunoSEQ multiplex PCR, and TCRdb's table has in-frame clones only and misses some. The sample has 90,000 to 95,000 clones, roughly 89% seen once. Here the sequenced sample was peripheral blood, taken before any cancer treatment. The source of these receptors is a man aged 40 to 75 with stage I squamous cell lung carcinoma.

CDR3 loop: CASSLGLAGELFF. CDR3 nucleotide sequence: TGTGCCAGCAGCTTAGGTCTTGCCGGGGAGCTGTTTTTT. The chain uses TRBV11-3 and TRBJ2-2; D is unclear. Germline V gives CDR1 SGHNT, CDR2 YENEEA. This CDR3 is built from 13 residues. V shed 1 base and J shed 6 bases, with 6 bases lying between them.

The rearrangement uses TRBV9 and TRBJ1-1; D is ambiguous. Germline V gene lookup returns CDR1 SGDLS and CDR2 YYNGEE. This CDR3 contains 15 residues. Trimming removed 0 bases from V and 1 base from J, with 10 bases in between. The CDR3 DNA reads TGTGCCAGCAGCGTAGGAGTTACTCGGAACACTGAAGCTTTCTTT. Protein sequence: CASSVGVTRNTEAFF.

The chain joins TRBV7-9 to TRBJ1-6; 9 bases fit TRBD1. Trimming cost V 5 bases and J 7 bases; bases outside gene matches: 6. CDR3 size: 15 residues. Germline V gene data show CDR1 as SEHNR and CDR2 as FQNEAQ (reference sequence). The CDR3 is CASSPGDRENSPLHF. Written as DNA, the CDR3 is TGTGCCAGCAGCCCAGGGGACAGGGAGAATTCACCCCTCCACTTT.

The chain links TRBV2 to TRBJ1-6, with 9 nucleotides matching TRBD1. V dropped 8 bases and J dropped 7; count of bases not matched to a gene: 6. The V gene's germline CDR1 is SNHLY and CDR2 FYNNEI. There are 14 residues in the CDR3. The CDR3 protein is CASSPDRGNSPLHF. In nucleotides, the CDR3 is TGTGCCAGCTCCCCGGACAGGGGAAATTCACCCCTCCACTTT.

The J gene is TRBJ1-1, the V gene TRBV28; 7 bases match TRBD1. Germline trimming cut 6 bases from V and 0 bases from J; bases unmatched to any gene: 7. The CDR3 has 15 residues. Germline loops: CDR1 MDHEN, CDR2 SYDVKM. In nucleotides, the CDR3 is TGTGCCAGCAGGCCCGGTGACAGGGTGAACACTGAAGCTTTCTTT. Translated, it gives CASRPGDRVNTEAFF.

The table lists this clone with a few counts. Here the CDR3 DNA reads TGCGCCAGCGGCCGGGAGAACACTGAAGCTTTCTTT. This encodes CASGRENTEAFF. The chain carries TRBV5-1 and TRBJ1-1; D is unclear. The CDR3 is 12 amino acids. The V gene's germline CDR1 is SGHRS and CDR2 YFSETQ. V dropped 7 bases and J dropped 1 base, with 8 bases sitting between them.

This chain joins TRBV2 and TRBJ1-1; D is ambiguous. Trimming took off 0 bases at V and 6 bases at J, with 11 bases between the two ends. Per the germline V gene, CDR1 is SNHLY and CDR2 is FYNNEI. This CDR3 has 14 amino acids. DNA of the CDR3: TGTGCCAGCAGTGAAGCAGGCTCTGGGGCTGAAGCTTTCTTT. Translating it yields CASSEAGSGAEAFF.

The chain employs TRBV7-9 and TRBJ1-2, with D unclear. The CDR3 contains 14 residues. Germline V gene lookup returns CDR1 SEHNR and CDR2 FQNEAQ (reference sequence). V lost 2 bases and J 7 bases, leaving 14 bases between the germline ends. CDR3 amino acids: CASSLSDAPGGYTF. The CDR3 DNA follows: TGTGCCAGCAGCTTATCAGACGCCCCGGGTGGCTACACCTTC.

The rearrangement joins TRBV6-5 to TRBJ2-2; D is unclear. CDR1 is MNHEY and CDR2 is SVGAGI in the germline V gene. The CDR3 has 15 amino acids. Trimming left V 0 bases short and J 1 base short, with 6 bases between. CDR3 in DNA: TGTGCCAGCAGTTACTCGATCTTGAACACCGGGGAGCTGTTTTTT. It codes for CASSYSILNTGELFF.

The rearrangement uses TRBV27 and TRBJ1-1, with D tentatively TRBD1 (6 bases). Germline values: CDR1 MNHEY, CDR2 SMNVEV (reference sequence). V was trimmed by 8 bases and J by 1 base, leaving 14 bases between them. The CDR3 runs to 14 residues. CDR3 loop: CASLRDTRNTEAFF. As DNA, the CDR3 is TGTGCCAGCCTCCGGGACACGCGGAACACTGAAGCTTTCTTT.

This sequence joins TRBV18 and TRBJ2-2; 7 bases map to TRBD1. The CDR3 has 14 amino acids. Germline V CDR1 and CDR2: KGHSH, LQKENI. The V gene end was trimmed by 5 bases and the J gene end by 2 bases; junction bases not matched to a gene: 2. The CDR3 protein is CASSGDSNTGELFF. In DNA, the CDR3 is TGTGCCAGCTCAGGGGACAGCAACACCGGGGAGCTGTTTTTT.

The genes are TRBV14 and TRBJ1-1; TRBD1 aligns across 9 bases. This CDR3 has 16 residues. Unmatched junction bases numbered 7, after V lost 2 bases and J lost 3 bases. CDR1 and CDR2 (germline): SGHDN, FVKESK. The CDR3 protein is CASSQWGQGMDTEAFF. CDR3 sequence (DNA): TGTGCCAGCAGCCAATGGGGACAGGGCATGGACACTGAAGCTTTCTTT.

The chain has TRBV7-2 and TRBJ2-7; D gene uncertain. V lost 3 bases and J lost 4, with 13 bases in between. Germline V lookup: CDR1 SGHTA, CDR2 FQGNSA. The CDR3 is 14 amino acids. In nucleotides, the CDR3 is TGTGCCAGCAGCTTTGCACCCGGGTTATACGAGCAGTACTTC. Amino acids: CASSFAPGLYEQYF.

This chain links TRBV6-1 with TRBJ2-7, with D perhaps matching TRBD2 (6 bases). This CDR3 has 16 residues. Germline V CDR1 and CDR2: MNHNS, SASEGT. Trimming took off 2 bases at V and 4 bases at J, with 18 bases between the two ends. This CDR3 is CASSEPAFEGRYEQYF. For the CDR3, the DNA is TGTGCCAGCAGTGAACCTGCCTTTGAAGGGAGGTACGAGCAGTACTTC.

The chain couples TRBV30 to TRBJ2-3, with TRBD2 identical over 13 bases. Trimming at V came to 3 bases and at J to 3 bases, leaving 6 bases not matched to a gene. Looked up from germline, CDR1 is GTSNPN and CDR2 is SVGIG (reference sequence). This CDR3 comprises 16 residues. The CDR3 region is CAWRGLAGFMTDTQYF. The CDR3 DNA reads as TGTGCCTGGAGGGGACTAGCGGGGTTTATGACAGATACGCAGTATTTT.

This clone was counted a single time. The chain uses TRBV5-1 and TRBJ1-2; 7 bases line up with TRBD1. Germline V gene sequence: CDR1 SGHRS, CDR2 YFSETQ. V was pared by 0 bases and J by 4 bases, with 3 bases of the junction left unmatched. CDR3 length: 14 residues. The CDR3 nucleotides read TGCGCCAGCAGCTTGGTTGGGACAGCCTATGGCTACACCTTC. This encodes CASSLVGTAYGYTF.

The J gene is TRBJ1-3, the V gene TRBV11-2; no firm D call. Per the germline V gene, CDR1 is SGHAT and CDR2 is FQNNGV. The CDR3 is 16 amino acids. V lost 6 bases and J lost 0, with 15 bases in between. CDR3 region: CASRDWTASSGNTIYF. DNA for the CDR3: TGTGCCAGCAGGGACTGGACGGCTAGCTCTGGAAACACCATATATTTT. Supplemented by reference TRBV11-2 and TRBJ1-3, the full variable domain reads EAGVAQSPRYKIIEKRQSVAFWCNPISGHATLYWYQQILGQGPKLLIQFQNNGVVDDSQLPKDRFSAERLKGVDSTLKIQPAKLEDSAVYLCASRDWTASSGNTIYFGEGSWLTVV.

The CDR3 spells CVTRGRRDTEAFF. CDR3 sequence (DNA): TGTGTAACCAGGGGGCGGAGAGACACTGAAGCTTTCTTT. The V gene is TRBV5-6, the J gene TRBJ1-1; 8 nucleotides line up with TRBD1. Germline assignment: CDR1 SGHDT and CDR2 YYEEEE. This CDR3 region has 13 residues.

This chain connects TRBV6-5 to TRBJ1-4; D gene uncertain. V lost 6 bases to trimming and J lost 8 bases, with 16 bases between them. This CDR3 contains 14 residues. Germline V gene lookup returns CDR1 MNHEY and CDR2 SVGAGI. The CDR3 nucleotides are TGTGCCAGCAGCCCCTCTCCGGGTCGAGAAAAACTGTTTTTT. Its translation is CASSPSPGREKLFF.

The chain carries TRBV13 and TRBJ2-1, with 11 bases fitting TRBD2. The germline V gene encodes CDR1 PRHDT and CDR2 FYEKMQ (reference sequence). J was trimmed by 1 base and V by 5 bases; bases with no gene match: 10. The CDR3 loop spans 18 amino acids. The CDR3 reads CASSPRLAGGYSYNEQFF. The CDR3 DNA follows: TGTGCCAGCAGCCCGCGGCTAGCGGGGGGCTATTCCTACAATGAGCAGTTCTTC.

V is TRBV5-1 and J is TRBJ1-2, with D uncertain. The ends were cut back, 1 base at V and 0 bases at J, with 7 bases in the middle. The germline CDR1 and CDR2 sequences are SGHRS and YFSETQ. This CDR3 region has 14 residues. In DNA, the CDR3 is TGCGCCAGCAGCTTGTTAGAGACTAACTATGGCTACACCTTC. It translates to CASSLLETNYGYTF.

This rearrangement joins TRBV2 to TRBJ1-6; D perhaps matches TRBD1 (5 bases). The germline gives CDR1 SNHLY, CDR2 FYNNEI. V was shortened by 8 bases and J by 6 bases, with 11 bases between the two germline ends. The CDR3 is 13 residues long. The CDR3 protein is CASSGEVNSPLHF. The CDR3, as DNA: TGTGCCAGCTCGGGGGAGGTTAATTCACCCCTCCACTTT.

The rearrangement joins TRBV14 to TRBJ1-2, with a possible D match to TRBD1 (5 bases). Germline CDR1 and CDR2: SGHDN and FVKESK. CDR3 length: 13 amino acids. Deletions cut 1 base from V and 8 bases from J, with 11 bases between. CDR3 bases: TGTGCCAGCAGCCAAGGACAGCTTTTGGGCTACACCTTC. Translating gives CASSQGQLLGYTF. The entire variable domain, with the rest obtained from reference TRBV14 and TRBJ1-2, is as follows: EAGVTQFPSHSVIEKGQTVTLRCDPISGHDNLYWYRRVMGKEIKFLLHFVKESKQDESGMPNNRFLAERTGGTYSTLKVQPAELEDSGVYFCASSQGQLLGYTFGSGTRLTVV.